The 28 T cell receptor beta chains reported below all come from one sample, sequenced in a study of beta chain features in type 1 diabetes. All of the isolated RNA was reverse transcribed, so expressed TCRB transcripts were sequenced. The assay was immunoSEQ multiplex PCR, and TCRdb's table has in-frame clones only and misses some. The table shows hundreds of thousands of clones, with about 14% occurring only once. Sequencing was performed on naive CD4+ T cells from blood. The source of these receptors is a young man in good health.

This clone has more than one count but fewer than ten. The rearrangement links TRBV28 to TRBJ2-1; 7 positions match TRBD2. Germline CDR1 and CDR2: MDHEN and SYDVKM. V shed 11 bases and J 8 bases; nucleotides not matched to a gene: 9. The CDR3 runs 12 residues. CDR3 protein: CAWGGLSDEQFF. The DNA for the CDR3 is TGTGCCTGGGGAGGGCTCTCAGATGAGCAGTTCTTC.

This clone was detected only a few times. The rearrangement uses TRBV10-3 and TRBJ2-7; D remains ambiguous. Trimming shortened V by 4 bases and J by 3 bases, and 10 bases separated the two germline ends. CDR1 is ENHRY, CDR2 SYGVKD, per germline. The CDR3 spans 13 residues. The CDR3 is CAISVRLNYEQYF. The DNA of the CDR3 is TGTGCCATCAGTGTCCGCCTTAACTACGAGCAGTACTTC.

The V gene is TRBV7-9, the J gene TRBJ1-5; tentatively, D is TRBD1 (5 bases). V was shortened by 7 bases and J by 5 bases, with 27 bases between the two germline ends. CDR1 SEHNR and CDR2 FQNEAQ come from the germline V gene (reference sequence). There are 18 residues in the CDR3. CDR3: CASTPGRDLRINDQPQHF. CDR3 DNA sequence: TGTGCCAGCACACCGGGGAGGGACCTCCGAATAAACGATCAGCCCCAGCATTTT. Together with reference TRBV7-9 and TRBJ1-5, the CDR3 gives the full variable domain: DTGVSQNPRHKITKRGQNVTFRCDPISEHNRLYWYRQTLGQGPEFLTYFQNEAQLEKSRLLSDRFSAERPKGSFSTLEIQRTEQGDSAMYLCASTPGRDLRINDQPQHFGDGTRLSIL.

As concerns this clone: Germline is not matched at one junction end, which may reflect a read error. The genes are TRBV5-1 and TRBJ2-3, with 10 bases fitting TRBD2. Germline lookup yields CDR1 SGHRS and CDR2 YFSETQ. The CDR3 is made up of 15 amino acids. CDR3 nucleotide sequence: TGCGCCAGCAGCCTCTCTAGCGGGAGATCCGGTTATGCGCATTTT. Translated: CASSLSSGRSGYAHF.

The rearrangement links TRBV9 to TRBJ2-1, with TRBD2 matching over 12 bases. Trimming took 2 bases from V and 4 from J; bases not matched to a gene: 7. The CDR3 contains 17 residues. The germline gives CDR1 SGDLS, CDR2 YYNGEE. This chain's CDR3 is CASSVRTSGNLYNEQFF. CDR3 sequence (DNA): TGTGCCAGCAGCGTCCGGACTAGCGGGAATTTGTACAATGAGCAGTTCTTC.

This clone occurred a few times. This chain connects TRBV7-2 to TRBJ2-7, with D possibly called TRBD1 or TRBD2 (5 bases each). Trimming cost V 2 bases and J 2 bases, with 13 bases left between them. CDR1 and CDR2 from the germline V gene are SGHTA and FQGNSA. There are 15 residues in the CDR3. As DNA, the CDR3 is TGTGCCAGCAGCTTACAGGGAAAGAGGGCCTACGAGCAGTACTTC. This gives the protein CASSLQGKRAYEQYF.

The chain uses TRBV2 and TRBJ2-7; D possibly corresponds to TRBD2 (6 bases). Trimming pared 2 bases from V and 6 bases from J, leaving 11 bases between. The germline V gene has CDR1 SNHLY and CDR2 FYNNEI. CDR3 size: 13 residues. The CDR3 DNA is TGTGCCAGCAGTGAATTTACGGAGGGCGAGCAGTACTTC. Encoded protein: CASSEFTEGEQYF.

This clone has a handful of counts. V and J are TRBV5-6 and TRBJ2-1; D is unresolved. Trimming cost V 4 bases and J 2 bases, with 1 base left between them. This CDR3 contains 11 residues. Per the germline V gene, CDR1 is SGHDT and CDR2 is YYEEEE. CDR3 sequence reads: CASSTYNEQFF. The CDR3 DNA reads as TGTGCCAGCAGCACCTACAATGAGCAGTTCTTC.

V gene TRBV6-6 combines with J gene TRBJ2-7; TRBD2 matches 10 bases. V shed 6 bases and J 7 bases; nucleotides not matched to a gene: 6. This CDR3 is 13 amino acids long. The V gene's germline CDR1 is MNHNY and CDR2 SVGAGI (reference sequence). CDR3 loop: CASSQASGGEQYF. As DNA, the CDR3 is TGTGCCAGCAGCCAGGCTAGCGGGGGTGAGCAGTACTTC.

The V call is TRBV7-2, the J call TRBJ2-5; possibly TRBD1 for D (6 bases). Germline CDR1 and CDR2: SGHTA and FQGNSA. This CDR3 spans 15 amino acids. Between the trimmed V and J ends, which lost 4 bases and 1 base, there was a span of 13 bases. This CDR3 is CASSSPYRAQETQYF. The CDR3 DNA follows: TGTGCCAGCAGCTCCCCGTACAGGGCCCAAGAGACCCAGTACTTC.

CDR3 sequence reads: CASSHRQGLYEQYF. DNA for the CDR3: TGTGCCAGCAGTCATCGACAGGGCCTATACGAGCAGTACTTC. This chain joins TRBV28 and TRBJ2-7; 7 nucleotides agree with TRBD1. The CDR3 is 14 residues long. V shed 5 bases and J 4 bases; nucleotides not matched to a gene: 8. Germline CDR1 reads MDHEN; CDR2 reads SYDVKM.

This chain connects TRBV4-1 to TRBJ2-7, with no clear D. This CDR3 is built from 16 residues. V was pared by 0 bases and J by 0 bases, with 12 bases between. Germline loops: CDR1 MGHRA, CDR2 YSYEKL. DNA of the CDR3: TGCGCCAGCAGCCAAGAAGCAGCCTACCCCTCCTACGAGCAGTACTTC. It yields the protein CASSQEAAYPSYEQYF.

This clone was observed a handful of times. This chain uses TRBV6-6 with TRBJ1-1, with a weak D call TRBD1 (6 bases). The CDR3 spans 14 residues. The V gene's germline CDR1 is MNHNY and CDR2 SVGAGI (reference sequence). V lost 0 bases and J lost 1, with 6 bases in between. CDR3 residues: CASSYSTGNTEAFF. The CDR3 bases are TGTGCCAGCAGTTACTCGACAGGGAACACTGAAGCTTTCTTT.

This chain uses TRBV11-2 with TRBJ2-7, with D perhaps TRBD1 (6 bases). CDR3 length: 14 amino acids. Germline CDR1 SGHAT, CDR2 FQNNGV. The V end was cut by 6 bases, the J end by 3 bases, with 15 bases between. This CDR3 reads CASRSVRGIYEQYF. The CDR3 nucleotides are TGTGCCAGCAGGTCGGTTAGGGGGATCTACGAGCAGTACTTC.

The chain links TRBV6-1 to TRBJ2-2; a weak D match, TRBD1 (5 bases). The germline V gene encodes CDR1 MNHNS and CDR2 SASEGT. V was shortened by 4 bases and J by 8 bases, with 11 bases between the two germline ends. This CDR3 has 13 residues. Written as DNA, the CDR3 is TGTGCCAGCAGTGTGATAGGGGCAGGGGAGCTGTTTTTT. Translating gives CASSVIGAGELFF.

The chain combines TRBV6-1 with TRBJ1-2; D is possibly TRBD1 (5 bases). This CDR3 contains 13 residues. V dropped 2 bases and J dropped 7 bases, with 11 bases sitting between them. Germline CDR1 and CDR2: MNHNS and SASEGT. In DNA, the CDR3 is TGTGCCAGCAGTGAATCCCAGGGTCTTGGCTACACCTTC. This codes for CASSESQGLGYTF.

The chain recombines TRBV5-1 with TRBJ1-5, with TRBD1 as a possible D gene (5 bases). The germline V gene encodes CDR1 SGHRS and CDR2 YFSETQ. Trimming shortened V by 0 bases and J by 3 bases, and 10 bases separated the two germline ends. The CDR3 contains 15 residues. The DNA of the CDR3 is TGCGCCAGCAGCTTGGCCCCGGGGCTCAATCAGCCCCAGCATTTT. Encoded protein: CASSLAPGLNQPQHF.

This clone was detected only a few times. The gene calls are TRBV28 and TRBJ2-4; TRBD1 matches 11 bases. The germline gives CDR1 MDHEN, CDR2 SYDVKM. The CDR3 consists of 16 residues. Losses at the gene ends were 3 bases for V and 5 bases for J; bases not matched to a gene: 6. Here the CDR3 reads CASSLSWTGGENIQYF. DNA of the CDR3: TGTGCCAGCAGTTTGTCTTGGACAGGGGGCGAAAACATTCAGTACTTC.

This clone was recorded once. The rearrangement uses TRBV5-1 and TRBJ2-1; no reliable D call. CDR1 SGHRS and CDR2 YFSETQ come from the germline V gene. The CDR3 is made up of 11 amino acids. V was trimmed by 5 bases and J by 6 bases, leaving 6 bases between them. The CDR3 coding sequence is TGCGCCAGCAGTGTGGGCAATGAGCAGTTCTTC. Its translation is CASSVGNEQFF.

This chain uses TRBV6-1 with TRBJ2-7, with 9 nucleotides matching TRBD1. The germline gives CDR1 MNHNS, CDR2 SASEGT. With 4 bases clipped from V and 3 bases from J, the junction kept 7 bases outside the gene matches. The CDR3 covers 15 residues. The CDR3 is CASSGTGTGRYEQYF. The DNA of the CDR3 is TGTGCCAGCAGTGGGACCGGGACAGGGCGCTACGAGCAGTACTTC.

Only a few counts were recorded for this clone. The rearrangement links TRBV9 to TRBJ1-5; TRBD1 aligns across 7 bases. CDR1 SGDLS and CDR2 YYNGEE come from the germline V gene. J lost 3 bases, V lost 5 bases, and 5 bases had no gene match. The CDR3 extends over 14 amino acids. CDR3 in DNA: TGTGCCAGCAGTGCCGACAGGGTCAATCAGCCCCAGCATTTT. Residues: CASSADRVNQPQHF.

This clone was observed a handful of times. The V and J genes are TRBV11-1 and TRBJ1-1; D is unclear. The germline gives CDR1 SGHAT, CDR2 FQDESV (reference sequence). The germline V and J ends were trimmed by 2 bases and 0 bases, with 4 bases remaining between them. The CDR3 spans 13 residues. CDR3: CASSLQLNTEAFF. The CDR3 nucleotides are TGTGCCAGCAGCTTACAGCTGAACACTGAAGCTTTCTTT.

The chain has TRBV10-3 and TRBJ2-1, with 7 bases fitting TRBD2. The CDR3 sequence is 15 residues long. The junction had 6 bases not matched to a gene; V was cut back by 7 bases and J by 0 bases. In germline, CDR1 is ENHRY, CDR2 SYGVKD. The CDR3 sequence: CAIKASGTSYNEQFF. The CDR3 DNA sequence: TGTGCCATCAAGGCTAGCGGCACCTCCTACAATGAGCAGTTCTTC.

The rearrangement joins TRBV4-3 to TRBJ2-3, with D possibly matching TRBD2 (5 bases). CDR3 length: 15 residues. V was cut by 2 bases and J by 4 bases, with 13 bases left in between. Germline CDR1 is LGHNA and CDR2 is YSLEER. CDR3 coding DNA: TGCGCCAGCAGCCAAAGTGAGCGGAGTTCAGATACGCAGTATTTT. Its protein product is CASSQSERSSDTQYF.

The rearrangement links TRBV7-2 to TRBJ1-2; D remains unclear. The CDR3 loop spans 14 amino acids. The ends were cut back, 1 base at V and 2 bases at J, with 8 bases in the middle. Germline V gene lookup returns CDR1 SGHTA and CDR2 FQGNSA. The CDR3 region is CASSLDSRNYGYTF. For the CDR3, the DNA is TGTGCCAGCAGCTTAGACAGCAGAAACTATGGCTACACCTTC.

Concerning this clone itself: This sample also contains other DNA sequences that code for the same CDR3. The chain uses TRBV5-6 and TRBJ1-2; 11 bases agree with TRBD1. V lost 2 bases to trimming and J lost 4 bases; unmatched junction nucleotides: 4. Per the germline V gene, CDR1 is SGHDT and CDR2 is YYEEEE. The CDR3 has 15 residues. The CDR3 DNA reads TGTGCCAGCAGCTTTCGGGACAGGGGGACCTATGGCTACACCTTC. This sequence encodes CASSFRDRGTYGYTF.

A few counts support this clone. The V gene is TRBV5-1, the J gene TRBJ1-1; D perhaps matches TRBD1 (5 bases). The V gene's germline CDR1 is SGHRS and CDR2 YFSETQ. CDR3 length: 14 amino acids. Trimming shortened V by 1 base and J by 5 bases, and 12 bases separated the two germline ends. This chain's CDR3 is CASSLKGEWTEAFF. The DNA of the CDR3 is TGCGCCAGCAGCTTGAAAGGGGAGTGGACTGAAGCTTTCTTT.

This clone has more than one count but fewer than ten. The chain recombines TRBV18 with TRBJ2-5; D not resolved. V dropped 3 bases and J dropped 1 base, with 6 bases sitting between them. CDR3 length: 13 residues. From germline, CDR1 is KGHSH and CDR2 LQKENI. CDR3 DNA: TGTGCCAGCTCACCGATAGGCCAAGAGACCCAGTACTTC. This gives the protein CASSPIGQETQYF.